This T cell receptor (beta chain) is from a study of monozygotic twins with inflammatory bowel disease. Germline V CDR1 and CDR2: MRHNA, SNTAGT. The CDR3 spans 15 residues. For each CDR3 protein, TCRdb gives one entry from its re-call of the 5' RACE reads, without DNA. This sample contains around 370,000 distinct CDR3 sequences. Sequenced material: blood. The receptor was derived from a human donor with ulcerative colitis or Crohn's disease, or a healthy co-twin of an affected twin (not recorded which). The chain employs TRBV6-4 and TRBJ2-1; TCRdb gives TRBD2 as the D gene, but with no DNA this cannot be confirmed. The CDR3 is CASSDIAGGNNEQFF.